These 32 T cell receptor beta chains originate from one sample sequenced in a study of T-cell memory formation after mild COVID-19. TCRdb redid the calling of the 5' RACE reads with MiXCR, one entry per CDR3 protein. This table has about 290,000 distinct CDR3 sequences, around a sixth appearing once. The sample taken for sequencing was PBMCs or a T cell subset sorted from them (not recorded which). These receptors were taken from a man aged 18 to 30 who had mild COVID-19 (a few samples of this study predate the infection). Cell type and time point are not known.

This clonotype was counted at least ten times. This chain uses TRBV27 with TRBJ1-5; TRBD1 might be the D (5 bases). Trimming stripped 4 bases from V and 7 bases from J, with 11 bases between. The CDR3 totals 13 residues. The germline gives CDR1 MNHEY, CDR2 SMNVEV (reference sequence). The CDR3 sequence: CASSSQGSQPQHF. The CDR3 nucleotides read TGTGCCAGCAGTTCTCAGGGATCCCAGCCCCAGCATTTT.

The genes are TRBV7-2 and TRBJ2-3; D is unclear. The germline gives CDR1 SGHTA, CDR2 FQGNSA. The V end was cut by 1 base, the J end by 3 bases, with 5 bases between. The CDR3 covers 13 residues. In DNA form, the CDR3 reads TGTGCCAGCAGCTTAGGATGGACAGATACGCAGTATTTT. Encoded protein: CASSLGWTDTQYF.

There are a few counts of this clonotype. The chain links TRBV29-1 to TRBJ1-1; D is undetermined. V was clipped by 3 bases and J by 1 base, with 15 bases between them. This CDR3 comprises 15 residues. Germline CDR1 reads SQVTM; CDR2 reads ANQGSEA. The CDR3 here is CSVEGPHGKNTEAFF. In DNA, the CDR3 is TGCAGCGTTGAGGGCCCTCACGGCAAGAACACTGAAGCTTTCTTT. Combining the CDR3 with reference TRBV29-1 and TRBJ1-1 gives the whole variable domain SAVISQKPSRDICQRGTSLTIQCQVDSQVTMMFWYRQQPGQSLTLIATANQGSEATYESGFVIDKFPISRPNLTFSTLTVSNMSPEDSSIYLCSVEGPHGKNTEAFFGQGTRLTVV.

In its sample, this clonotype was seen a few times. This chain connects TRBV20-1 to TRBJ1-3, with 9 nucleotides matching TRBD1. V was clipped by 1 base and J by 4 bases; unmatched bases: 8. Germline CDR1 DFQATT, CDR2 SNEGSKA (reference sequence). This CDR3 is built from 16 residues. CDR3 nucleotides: TGCAGTGCTAGAGGCCCGGGACAGGGAATGGGAAACACCATATATTTT. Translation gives CSARGPGQGMGNTIYF.

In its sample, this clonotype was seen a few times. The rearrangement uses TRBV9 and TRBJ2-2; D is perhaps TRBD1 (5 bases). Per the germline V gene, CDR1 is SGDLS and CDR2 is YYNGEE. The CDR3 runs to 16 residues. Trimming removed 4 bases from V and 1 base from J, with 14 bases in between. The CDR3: CASSLLPQGNTGELFF. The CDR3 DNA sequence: TGTGCCAGCAGCCTACTACCGCAGGGGAACACCGGGGAGCTGTTTTTT.

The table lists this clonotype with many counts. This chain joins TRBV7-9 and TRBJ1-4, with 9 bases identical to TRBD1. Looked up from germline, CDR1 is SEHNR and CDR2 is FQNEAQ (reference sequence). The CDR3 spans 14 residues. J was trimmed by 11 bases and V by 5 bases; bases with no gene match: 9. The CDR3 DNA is TGTGCCAGCAGCGACCGGGACAGGGCCGGGAAACTGTTTTTT. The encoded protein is CASSDRDRAGKLFF.

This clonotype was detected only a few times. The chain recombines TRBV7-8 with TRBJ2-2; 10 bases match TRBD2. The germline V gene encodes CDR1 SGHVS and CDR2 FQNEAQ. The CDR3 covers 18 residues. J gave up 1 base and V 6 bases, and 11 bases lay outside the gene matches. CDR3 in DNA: TGTGCCAGCAGAGGTCATCGGTCTAGCGGGGGGAACACCGGGGAGCTGTTTTTT. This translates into CASRGHRSSGGNTGELFF.

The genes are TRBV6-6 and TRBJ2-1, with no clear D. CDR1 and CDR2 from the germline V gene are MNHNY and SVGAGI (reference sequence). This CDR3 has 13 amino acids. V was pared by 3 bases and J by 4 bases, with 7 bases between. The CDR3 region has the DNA TGTGCCAGCAGTTATTTCACTTACAATGAGCAGTTCTTC. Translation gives CASSYFTYNEQFF.

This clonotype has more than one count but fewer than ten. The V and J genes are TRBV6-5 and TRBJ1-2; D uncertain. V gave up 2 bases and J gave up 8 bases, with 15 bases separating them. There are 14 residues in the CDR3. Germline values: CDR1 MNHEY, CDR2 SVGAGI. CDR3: CASSYGWSGKGYTF. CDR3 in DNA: TGTGCCAGCAGTTACGGTTGGTCCGGGAAGGGCTACACCTTC.

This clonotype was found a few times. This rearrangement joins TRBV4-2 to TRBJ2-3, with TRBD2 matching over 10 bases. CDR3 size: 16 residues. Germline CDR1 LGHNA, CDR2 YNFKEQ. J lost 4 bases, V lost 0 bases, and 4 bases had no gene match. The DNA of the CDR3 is TGTGCCAGCAGCCAAGATCAGCGGGGGGGCCCAGATACGCAGTATTTT. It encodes CASSQDQRGGPDTQYF.

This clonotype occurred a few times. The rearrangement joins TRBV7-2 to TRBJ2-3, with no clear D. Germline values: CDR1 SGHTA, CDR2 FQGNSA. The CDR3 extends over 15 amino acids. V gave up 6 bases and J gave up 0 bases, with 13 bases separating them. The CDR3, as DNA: TGTGCCAGCAGTACCAGTTATGGGAGCACAGATACGCAGTATTTT. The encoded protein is CASSTSYGSTDTQYF.

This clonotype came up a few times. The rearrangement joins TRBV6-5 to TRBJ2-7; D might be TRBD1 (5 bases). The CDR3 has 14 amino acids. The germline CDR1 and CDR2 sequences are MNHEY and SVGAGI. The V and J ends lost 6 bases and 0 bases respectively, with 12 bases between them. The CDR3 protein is CASRRTLSSYEQYF. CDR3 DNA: TGTGCCAGCAGACGGACATTAAGCTCCTACGAGCAGTACTTC.

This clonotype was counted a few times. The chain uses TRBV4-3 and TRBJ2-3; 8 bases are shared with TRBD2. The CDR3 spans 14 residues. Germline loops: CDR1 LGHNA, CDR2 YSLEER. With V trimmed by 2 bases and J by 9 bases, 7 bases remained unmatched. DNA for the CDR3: TGCGCCAGCAGCCAAATCCCTAGCGGGCCAACGCAGTATTTT. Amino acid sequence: CASSQIPSGPTQYF.

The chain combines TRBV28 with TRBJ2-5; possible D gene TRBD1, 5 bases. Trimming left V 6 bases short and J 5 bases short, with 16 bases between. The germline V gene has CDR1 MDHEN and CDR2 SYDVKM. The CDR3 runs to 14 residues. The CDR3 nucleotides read TGTGCCAGCAGGAGAGATTGGGGCAGGGAGACCCAGTACTTC. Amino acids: CASRRDWGRETQYF. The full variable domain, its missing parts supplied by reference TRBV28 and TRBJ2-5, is DVKVTQSSRYLVKRTGEKVFLECVQDMDHENMFWYRQDPGLGLRLIYFSYDVKMKEKGDIPEGYSVSREKKERFSLILESASTNQTSMYLCASRRDWGRETQYFGPGTRLLVL.

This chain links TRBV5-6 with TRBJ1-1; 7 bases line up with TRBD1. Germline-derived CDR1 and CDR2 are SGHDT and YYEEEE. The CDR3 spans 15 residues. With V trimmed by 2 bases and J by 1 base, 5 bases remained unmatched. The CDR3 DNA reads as TGTGCCAGCAGCTTATTGAACAGGGGGAACACTGAAGCTTTCTTT. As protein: CASSLLNRGNTEAFF.

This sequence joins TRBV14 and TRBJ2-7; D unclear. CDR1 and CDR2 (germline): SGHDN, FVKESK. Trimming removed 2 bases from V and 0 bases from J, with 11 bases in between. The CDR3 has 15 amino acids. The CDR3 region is CASSQSLENSYEQYV. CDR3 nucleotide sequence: TGTGCCAGCAGCCAATCTTTAGAGAACTCCTACGAGCAGTACGTC.

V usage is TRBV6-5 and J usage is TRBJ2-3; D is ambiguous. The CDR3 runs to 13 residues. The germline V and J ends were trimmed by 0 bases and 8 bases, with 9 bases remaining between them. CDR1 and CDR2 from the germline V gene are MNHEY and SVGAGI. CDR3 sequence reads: CASSYSRALTQYF. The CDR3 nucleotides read TGTGCCAGCAGTTACTCTCGGGCCCTTACGCAGTATTTT.

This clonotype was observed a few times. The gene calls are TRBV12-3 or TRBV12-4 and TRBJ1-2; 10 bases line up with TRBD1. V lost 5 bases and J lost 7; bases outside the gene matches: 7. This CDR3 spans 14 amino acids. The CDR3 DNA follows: TGTGCCAGCAGTCCCGGGACAGGGGTTCTTGGCTACACCTTC. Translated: CASSPGTGVLGYTF.

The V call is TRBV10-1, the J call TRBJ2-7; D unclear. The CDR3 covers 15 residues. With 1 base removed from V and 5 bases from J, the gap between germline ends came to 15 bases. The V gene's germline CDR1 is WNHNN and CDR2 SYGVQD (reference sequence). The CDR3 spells CASSEWMVPSHEQYF. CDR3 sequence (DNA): TGCGCCAGCAGTGAGTGGATGGTCCCCTCTCACGAGCAGTACTTC.

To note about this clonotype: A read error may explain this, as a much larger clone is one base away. CDR3 sequence reads: CASTYRPGQETQYF. In DNA, the CDR3 is TGTGCCAGCACCTACCGACCCGGACAAGAGACCCAGTACTTC. The chain combines TRBV7-4 with TRBJ2-5, with D unresolved. The V and J ends lost 7 bases and 2 bases respectively, with 14 bases between them. The CDR3 loop spans 14 amino acids. Germline V gene sequence: CDR1 SGHVT, CDR2 SQSDAQ.

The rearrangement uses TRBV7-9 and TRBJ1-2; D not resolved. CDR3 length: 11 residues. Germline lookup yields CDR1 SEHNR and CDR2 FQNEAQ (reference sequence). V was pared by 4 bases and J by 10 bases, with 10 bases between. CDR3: CASSSPPDYTF. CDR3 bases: TGTGCCAGCAGCTCACCCCCGGACTACACCTTC.

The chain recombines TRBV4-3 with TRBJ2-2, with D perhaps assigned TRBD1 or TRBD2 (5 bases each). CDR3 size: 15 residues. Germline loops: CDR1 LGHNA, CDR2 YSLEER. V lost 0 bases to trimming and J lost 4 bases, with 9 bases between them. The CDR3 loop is CASSQDFGATGELFF. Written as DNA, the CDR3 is TGCGCCAGCAGCCAAGATTTCGGGGCCACCGGGGAGCTGTTTTTT.

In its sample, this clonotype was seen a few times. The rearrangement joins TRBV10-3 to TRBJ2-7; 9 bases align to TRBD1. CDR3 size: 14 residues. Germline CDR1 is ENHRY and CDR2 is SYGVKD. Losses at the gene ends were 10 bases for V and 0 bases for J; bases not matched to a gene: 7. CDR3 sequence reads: CATRDRAYSYEQYF. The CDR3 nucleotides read TGTGCCACCCGGGACAGGGCCTACTCCTACGAGCAGTACTTC.

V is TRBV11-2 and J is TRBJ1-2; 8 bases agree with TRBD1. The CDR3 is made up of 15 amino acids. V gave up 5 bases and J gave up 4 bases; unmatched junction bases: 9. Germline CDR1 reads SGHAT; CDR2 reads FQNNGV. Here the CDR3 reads CASSPDRATRYGYTF. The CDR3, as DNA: TGTGCCAGCAGCCCGGACAGGGCGACCCGCTATGGCTACACCTTC.

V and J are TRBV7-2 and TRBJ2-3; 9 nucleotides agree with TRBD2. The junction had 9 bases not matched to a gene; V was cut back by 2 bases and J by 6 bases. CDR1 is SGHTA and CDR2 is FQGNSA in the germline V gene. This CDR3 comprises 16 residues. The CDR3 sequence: CASSLYWRGGLDTQYF. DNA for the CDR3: TGTGCCAGCAGCTTATATTGGCGGGGGGGCTTGGATACGCAGTATTTT.

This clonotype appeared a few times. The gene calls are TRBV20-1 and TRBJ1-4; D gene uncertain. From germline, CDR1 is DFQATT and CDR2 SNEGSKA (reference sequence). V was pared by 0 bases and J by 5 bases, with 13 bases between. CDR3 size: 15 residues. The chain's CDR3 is CSARDPGGRNEKLFF. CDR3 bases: TGCAGTGCTAGAGATCCGGGCGGACGAAATGAAAAACTGTTTTTT.

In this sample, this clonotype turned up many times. The CDR3 protein is CASSDRAGGPRNEQFF. Written as DNA, the CDR3 is TGTGCCAGCAGTGACCGAGCGGGGGGGCCGCGTAATGAGCAGTTCTTC. This chain connects TRBV2 to TRBJ2-1; 10 bases agree with TRBD2. CDR3 length equals 16 residues. Losses at the gene ends were 3 bases for V and 7 bases for J; bases not matched to a gene: 9. Looked up from germline, CDR1 is SNHLY and CDR2 is FYNNEI.

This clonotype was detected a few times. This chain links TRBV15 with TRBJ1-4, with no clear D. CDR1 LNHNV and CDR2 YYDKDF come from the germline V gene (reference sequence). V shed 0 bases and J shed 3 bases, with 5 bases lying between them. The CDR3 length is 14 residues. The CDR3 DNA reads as TGTGCCACCAGCAGAGACAAGGCTAATGAAAAACTGTTTTTT. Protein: CATSRDKANEKLFF. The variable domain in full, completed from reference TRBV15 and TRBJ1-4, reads DAMVIQNPRYQVTQFGKPVTLSCSQTLNHNVMYWYQQKSSQAPKLLFHYYDKDFNNEADTPDNFQSRRPNTSFCFLDIRSPGLGDTAMYLCATSRDKANEKLFFGSGTQLSVL.

The chain's CDR3 is CASSLLAGANVLTF. The DNA for the CDR3 is TGTGCCAGCAGCCTGCTAGCTGGGGCCAACGTCCTGACTTTC. The genes are TRBV9 and TRBJ2-6; D is uncertain. The CDR3 is 14 residues long. Germline CDR1 and CDR2: SGDLS and YYNGEE. V dropped 4 bases and J dropped 2 bases, with 7 bases sitting between them. The whole variable domain, filled in from reference TRBV9 and TRBJ2-6, reads DSGVTQTPKHLITATGQRVTLRCSPRSGDLSVYWYQQSLDQGLQFLIQYYNGEERAKGNILERFSAQQFPDLHSELNLSSLELGDSALYFCASSLLAGANVLTFGAGSRLTVL.

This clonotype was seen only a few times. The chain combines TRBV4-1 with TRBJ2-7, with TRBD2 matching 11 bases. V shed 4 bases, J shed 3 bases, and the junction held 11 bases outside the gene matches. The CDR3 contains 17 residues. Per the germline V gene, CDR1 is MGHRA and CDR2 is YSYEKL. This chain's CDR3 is CASSPPFLTSGGYEQYF. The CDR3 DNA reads TGCGCCAGCAGCCCTCCTTTCTTAACTAGCGGGGGCTACGAGCAGTACTTC.

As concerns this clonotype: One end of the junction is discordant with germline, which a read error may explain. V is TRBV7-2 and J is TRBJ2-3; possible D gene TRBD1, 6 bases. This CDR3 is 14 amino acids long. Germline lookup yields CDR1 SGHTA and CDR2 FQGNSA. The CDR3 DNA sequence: TGTGACAGCAGCTCGGACAGACGCACAGATACGCAGTATTTT. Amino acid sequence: CDSSSDRRTDTQYF.

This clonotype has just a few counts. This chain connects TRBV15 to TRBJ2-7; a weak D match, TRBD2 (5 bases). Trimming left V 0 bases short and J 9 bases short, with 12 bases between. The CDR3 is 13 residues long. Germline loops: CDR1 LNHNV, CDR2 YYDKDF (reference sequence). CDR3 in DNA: TGTGCCACCAGCAGAGATGGGCTAGCAAGGCAGTACGTC. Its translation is CATSRDGLARQYV.